These 32 T cell receptor beta chains originate from one sample sequenced in a study of T cell responses to AZD1222 COVID-19 vaccine. The protocol was immunoSEQ multiplex PCR, while the TCRdb copy is restricted to in-frame clones and leaves out a portion. The profile shows about 56,000 clones, approximately 83% of them singletons. The sequenced sample was peripheral blood, obtained on day 0 of AZD1222 vaccination. The source of these receptors is an adult in good health.

The V and J genes are TRBV29-1 and TRBJ1-1; 8 positions match TRBD1. V lost 5 bases to trimming and J lost 0 bases; unmatched junction nucleotides: 8. CDR3 length: 15 amino acids. Germline CDR1 and CDR2: SQVTM and ANQGSEA. Here the CDR3 reads CSVRQGPRLNTEAFF. CDR3 coding DNA: TGCAGCGTTCGACAGGGGCCTCGGTTGAACACTGAAGCTTTCTTT.

The rearrangement links TRBV19 to TRBJ2-5; TRBD2 matches at 12 bases. The CDR3 extends over 15 amino acids. Unmatched junction bases numbered 2, after V lost 6 bases and J lost 0 bases. The germline V gene has CDR1 LNHDA and CDR2 SQIVND (reference sequence). CDR3 in amino acids: CASSRTSGDQETQYF. CDR3 coding DNA: TGTGCCAGTAGCAGGACTAGCGGGGACCAAGAGACCCAGTACTTC.

The chain combines TRBV2 with TRBJ2-7, with D unclear. Trimming removed 10 bases at V and 2 bases at J, with 9 bases between. The CDR3 is 11 amino acids. Germline CDR1 is SNHLY and CDR2 is FYNNEI. Here the CDR3 reads CATLPTYEQYF. The CDR3 nucleotides read TGTGCCACCCTACCGACCTACGAGCAGTACTTC.

V and J are TRBV24-1 and TRBJ1-4, with TRBD1 matching over 7 bases. Germline CDR1 is KGHDR and CDR2 is SFDVKD. The CDR3 consists of 18 residues. V was pared by 2 bases and J by 1 base, with 9 bases of the junction left unmatched. CDR3 protein: CATSDSTGDLQTNEKLFF. CDR3 nucleotide sequence: TGTGCCACCAGTGATTCTACAGGGGATCTACAAACTAATGAAAAACTGTTTTTT.

The V call is TRBV5-8, the J call TRBJ1-2, with D perhaps TRBD1 (5 bases). The germline CDR1 and CDR2 sequences are SGHTS and YDEGEE. Between the trimmed V and J ends, which lost 4 bases and 4 bases, there was a span of 17 bases. This CDR3 region has 15 residues. CDR3 nucleotides: TGTGCCAGCAGCCCAACCACCCGACAGCTCTATGGCTACACCTTC. Amino acids: CASSPTTRQLYGYTF. Complete variable domain (other parts from reference TRBV5-8 and TRBJ1-2): EAGVTQSPTHLIKTRGQQATLRCSPISGHTSVYWYQQALGLGLQFLLWYDEGEERNRGNFPPRFSGRQFPNYSSELNVNALELEDSALYLCASSPTTRQLYGYTFGSGTRLTVV.

The chain combines TRBV4-1 with TRBJ2-3; D might be TRBD1 (5 bases). Per the germline V gene, CDR1 is MGHRA and CDR2 is YSYEKL. The CDR3 length is 14 residues. V was trimmed by 4 bases and J by 0 bases, leaving 8 bases between them. The CDR3: CASSPTASTDTQYF. The DNA for the CDR3 is TGCGCCAGCAGCCCGACAGCTAGCACAGATACGCAGTATTTT.

The sample holds a few counts of this clone. The gene calls are TRBV14 and TRBJ1-3; D possibly corresponds to TRBD1 (6 bases). Germline values: CDR1 SGHDN, CDR2 FVKESK. The CDR3 covers 16 residues. With 5 bases removed from V and 0 bases from J, the gap between germline ends came to 14 bases. The CDR3 loop is CASSIRDTFSGNTIYF. CDR3 DNA: TGTGCCAGCAGCATCCGGGACACGTTCTCTGGAAACACCATATATTTT.

This chain joins TRBV6-5 and TRBJ2-7; a possible D gene is TRBD1 (5 bases). Germline CDR1 MNHEY, CDR2 SVGAGI. V lost 1 base and J 0 bases, leaving 13 bases between the germline ends. The CDR3 is 16 amino acids. Here the CDR3 reads CASSYLRQGSSYEQYF. The CDR3 coding sequence is TGTGCCAGCAGTTACTTGAGGCAGGGTAGCTCCTACGAGCAGTACTTC.

CDR3 nucleotides: TGTGCCAGCCGACCCGAGGACAGGGAAGGTCAGCCCCAGCATTTT. Translation: CASRPEDREGQPQHF. This chain joins TRBV6-5 and TRBJ1-5, with 8 bases identical to TRBD1. The CDR3 covers 15 residues. In germline, CDR1 is MNHEY, CDR2 SVGAGI. Trimming at V came to 8 bases and at J to 6 bases, leaving 12 bases not matched to a gene.

This chain uses TRBV21-1 with TRBJ2-2; TRBD2, as called in the table, went unchecked against the DNA. TRBV21-1 is given as a pseudogene. CDR3 size: 19 residues. The DNA of the CDR3 is TGTGCCAGCAGCACTCGACTAGCGGGGGGGCAATCGGTGCCCGGGGAGCTGTTTTTT. It yields the protein CASSTRLAGGQSVPGELFF.

This chain connects TRBV5-5 to TRBJ2-7; TRBD2 agrees at 13 bases. The germline gives CDR1 SGHKS, CDR2 YYEKEE (reference sequence). J lost 2 bases, V lost 2 bases, and 13 bases had no gene match. The CDR3 contains 19 residues. The CDR3 here is CASSFLGTSGVGATYEQYF. In DNA form, the CDR3 reads TGTGCCAGCAGCTTCCTTGGGACTAGCGGGGTCGGGGCTACCTACGAGCAGTACTTC.

This chain uses TRBV12-5 with TRBJ1-1; D remains ambiguous. The V gene lost 2 bases and the J gene lost 5 bases, with 6 bases spanning the gap. Germline CDR1 reads LGHNT; CDR2 reads FRNRAP. The CDR3 totals 12 residues. CDR3: CASGLLGTEAFF. The CDR3 nucleotides are TGTGCTAGTGGTTTGTTAGGGACTGAAGCTTTCTTT.

The V and J genes are TRBV18 and TRBJ2-5; D ambiguous. Germline CDR1 KGHSH, CDR2 LQKENI. The CDR3 totals 15 residues. V dropped 4 bases and J dropped 5 bases, with 17 bases sitting between them. The DNA of the CDR3 is TGTGCCAGCTCACGAGCACCGGCCCAGCAGGAGACCCAGTACTTC. Translation gives CASSRAPAQQETQYF.

V gene TRBV19 combines with J gene TRBJ1-1; D perhaps matches TRBD1 (5 bases). The V end was cut by 3 bases, the J end by 2 bases, with 13 bases between. From germline, CDR1 is LNHDA and CDR2 SQIVND (reference sequence). The CDR3 loop spans 15 amino acids. DNA of the CDR3: TGTGCCAGTAGTATTTGGGCAGGGAGTAACACTGAAGCTTTCTTT. This translates into CASSIWAGSNTEAFF.

The chain joins TRBV27 to TRBJ1-2, with D hard to call. V was shortened by 5 bases and J by 0 bases, with 19 bases between the two germline ends. Germline CDR1 MNHEY, CDR2 SMNVEV (reference sequence). The CDR3 has 17 amino acids. The CDR3 bases are TGTGCCAGCAGTCTTTCCCCGTTTTGGGGTACTAACTATGGCTACACCTTC. It translates to CASSLSPFWGTNYGYTF.

CDR3 in amino acids: CASSPGGGANVLTF. As DNA, the CDR3 is TGTGCCAGCAGCCCCGGGGGAGGGGCCAACGTCCTGACTTTC. The gene calls are TRBV2 and TRBJ2-6; a possible D gene is TRBD2 (6 bases). The CDR3 runs 14 residues. The V gene lost 6 bases and the J gene lost 4 bases, with 10 bases spanning the gap. Germline-derived CDR1 and CDR2 are SNHLY and FYNNEI. The full variable domain, with the rest looked up from reference TRBV2 and TRBJ2-6, is EPEVTQTPSHQVTQMGQEVILRCVPISNHLYFYWYRQILGQKVEFLVSFYNNEISEKSEIFDDQFSVERPDGSNFTLKIRSTKLEDSAMYFCASSPGGGANVLTFGAGSRLTVL.

This sequence joins TRBV6-5 and TRBJ1-2, with TRBD1 matching over 9 bases. CDR1 is MNHEY, CDR2 SVGAGI, per germline. CDR3 length: 13 amino acids. V lost 6 bases, J lost 8 bases, and 7 bases stayed unmatched. CDR3 sequence (DNA): TGTGCCAGCAGAAATACAGGGGGCCTCGGCTACACCTTC. Translating it yields CASRNTGGLGYTF.

V and J are TRBV6-5 and TRBJ2-7; 9 bases line up with TRBD1. Germline V gives CDR1 MNHEY, CDR2 SVGAGI. The trim removed 0 bases at V and 2 bases at J, leaving 5 bases unmatched. The CDR3 spans 16 residues. The chain's CDR3 is CASSYSTGTGTYEQYF. The CDR3 DNA sequence: TGTGCCAGCAGTTACTCAACCGGGACAGGGACCTACGAGCAGTACTTC.

In its sample, this clone was seen once. The chain couples TRBV7-6 to TRBJ1-3; possibly TRBD1 for D (5 bases). V was pared by 5 bases and J by 8 bases, with 13 bases between. The CDR3 contains 13 residues. Germline CDR1 SGHVS, CDR2 FNYEAQ. The CDR3 DNA reads TGTGCCAGCAGCCCCGGGACCGGGGACACCATATATTTT. Translation: CASSPGTGDTIYF.

The genes are TRBV3-1 (or the pseudogene TRBV3-2) and TRBJ1-6; weak D call: TRBD1 (6 bases). Trimming pared 2 bases from V and 2 bases from J, leaving 13 bases between. Germline loops: CDR1 LGHDT, CDR2 YNNKEL (reference sequence). CDR3 length equals 17 residues. The CDR3 nucleotides read TGTGCCAGCAGCCAAATACAGGGAGTCCCCTATAATTCACCCCTCCACTTT. Translated: CASSQIQGVPYNSPLHF.

The chain joins TRBV9 to TRBJ2-7; a weak D match, TRBD1 (6 bases). V dropped 0 bases and J dropped 2 bases, with 12 bases sitting between them. CDR1 and CDR2 (germline): SGDLS, YYNGEE. The CDR3 spans 15 residues. The CDR3 sequence: CASSVEQGLTYEQYF. The CDR3 DNA is TGTGCCAGCAGCGTAGAACAGGGCTTAACCTACGAGCAGTACTTC.

This chain links TRBV5-1 with TRBJ2-3; 7 bases match TRBD2. The trim removed 0 bases at V and 1 base at J, leaving 2 bases unmatched. This CDR3 is 15 amino acids long. Germline lookup yields CDR1 SGHRS and CDR2 YFSETQ. CDR3 sequence reads: CASSLDRGGTDTQYF. CDR3 nucleotides: TGCGCCAGCAGCTTGGATCGGGGGGGCACAGATACGCAGTATTTT.

The chain employs TRBV25-1 and TRBJ1-2; D is undetermined. V shed 3 bases and J shed 4 bases, with 6 bases lying between them. CDR1 is MGHDK, CDR2 SYGVNS, per germline. This CDR3 spans 12 amino acids. The CDR3: CASSEESYGYTF. Written as DNA, the CDR3 is TGTGCCAGCAGTGAGGAAAGCTATGGCTACACCTTC.

The gene calls are TRBV5-6 and TRBJ2-7; D unclear. The germline gives CDR1 SGHDT, CDR2 YYEEEE. The CDR3 has 16 amino acids. Between the trimmed V and J ends, which lost 1 base and 1 base, there was a span of 15 bases. CDR3 residues: CASSLKPWGGSYEQYF. Written as DNA, the CDR3 is TGTGCCAGCAGCTTGAAACCCTGGGGTGGATCCTACGAGCAGTACTTC.

This sequence joins TRBV15 and TRBJ1-3; D gene uncertain. The CDR3 loop spans 12 amino acids. Germline-derived CDR1 and CDR2 are LNHNV and YYDKDF (reference sequence). Deletions cut 0 bases from V and 8 bases from J, with 5 bases between. The CDR3 DNA reads as TGTGCCACCAGCAGAGAGAGGGACACCATATATTTT. Translated: CATSRERDTIYF.

There are a few counts of this clone. The rearrangement joins TRBV5-1 to TRBJ1-2; no reliable D call. V was pared by 0 bases and J by 3 bases, with 9 bases between. Germline values: CDR1 SGHRS, CDR2 YFSETQ. The CDR3 runs 14 residues. For the CDR3, the DNA is TGCGCCAGCAGCTTGGCCGGGATGGACTATGGCTACACCTTC. This translates into CASSLAGMDYGYTF.

The rearrangement links TRBV7-5 to TRBJ2-7; the table's D call, TRBD2, was not checked against the DNA. TRBV7-5 is deemed a pseudogene. The CDR3 contains 8 residues. CDR3 DNA sequence: TGTAGAGACTACGAGCAGTACTTC. Protein sequence: CRDYEQYF.

This clone was detected a few times. The chain couples TRBV5-1 to TRBJ2-6; D is perhaps TRBD1 (5 bases). The CDR3 is 15 residues long. V gave up 0 bases and J gave up 3 bases, with 7 bases separating them. Germline V gives CDR1 SGHRS, CDR2 YFSETQ. The CDR3, as DNA: TGCGCCAGCAGCTTGGTCAGGGATGGGGCCAACGTCCTGACTTTC. This translates into CASSLVRDGANVLTF.

The chain carries TRBV5-1 and TRBJ2-1, with D possibly matching TRBD2 (5 bases). The length of the CDR3 is 16 residues. CDR1 and CDR2 (germline): SGHRS, YFSETQ. V was clipped by 4 bases and J by 0 bases, with 14 bases between them. The CDR3 sequence: CASSGRTSSSYNEQFF. The CDR3 coding sequence is TGCGCCAGCAGCGGCCGGACTTCAAGCTCCTACAATGAGCAGTTCTTC.

The J gene is TRBJ2-7, the V gene TRBV5-1; TRBD2 agrees at 11 bases. The J segment lost 2 bases and the V segment lost 4 bases, leaving 5 bases of the junction unmatched. The CDR3 runs 15 residues. The germline V gene has CDR1 SGHRS and CDR2 YFSETQ. The CDR3 reads CASSTSSGGTYEQYF. CDR3 sequence (DNA): TGCGCCAGCAGCACGTCTAGCGGGGGGACCTACGAGCAGTACTTC.

This clone came up once. V usage is TRBV19 and J usage is TRBJ2-7; 9 positions agree with TRBD2. The germline CDR1 and CDR2 sequences are LNHDA and SQIVND (reference sequence). The CDR3 sequence is 15 residues long. V was clipped by 7 bases and J by 0 bases; unmatched bases: 7. The CDR3 loop reads CASKASGASSYEQYF. The CDR3 bases are TGTGCCAGTAAAGCTAGCGGGGCCAGCTCCTACGAGCAGTACTTC.

The chain combines TRBV30 with TRBJ2-7, with D uncertain. The germline CDR1 and CDR2 sequences are GTSNPN and SVGIG (reference sequence). The V and J ends lost 3 bases and 6 bases respectively, with 12 bases between them. The CDR3 loop spans 12 amino acids. In DNA, the CDR3 is TGTGCCTGGAGCCAAACCTCAATCGAGCAGTACTTC. Translated, it gives CAWSQTSIEQYF. The variable domain in full, completed from reference TRBV30 and TRBJ2-7, reads SQTIHQWPATLVQPVGSPLSLECTVEGTSNPNLYWYRQAAGRGLQLLFYSVGIGQISSEVPQNLSASRPQDRQFILSSKKLLLSDSGFYLCAWSQTSIEQYFGPGTRLTVT.